A single sample gave rise to the 24 T cell receptor beta chains below, sequenced in a study of cytomegalovirus exposure and HLA in healthy donors. PCR amplification relied on 60 Vbeta primers (plus 13 Jbeta primers). Generated by immunoSEQ multiplex PCR, the TCRdb table keeps only in-frame clones and is missing some. The sample lists around 150,000 clones, about 76% occurring once. Sequencing was carried out using PBMCs. The source is a male donor in good health and CMV-seropositive.

V and J are TRBV30 and TRBJ1-5; D may be TRBD1 (5 bases). Trimming removed 1 base from V and 6 bases from J, with 10 bases in between. CDR3 length: 13 amino acids. Germline V gene data show CDR1 as GTSNPN and CDR2 as SVGIG (reference sequence). Here the CDR3 reads CAWSEQEGQPQHF. The CDR3 DNA sequence: TGTGCCTGGAGTGAACAGGAAGGTCAGCCCCAGCATTTT.

This chain joins TRBV19 and TRBJ2-1, with 11 positions matching TRBD2. V lost 0 bases and J lost 12; bases outside the gene matches: 7. The CDR3 contains 15 residues. Germline V CDR1 and CDR2: LNHDA, SQIVND (reference sequence). The CDR3 here is CASSIDTSGGLRQFF. The CDR3 DNA follows: TGTGCCAGTAGTATAGACACTAGCGGGGGACTTCGGCAGTTCTTC.

The chain carries TRBV4-2 and TRBJ2-3, with 13 bases fitting TRBD2. This CDR3 has 19 amino acids. Germline V gene data show CDR1 as LGHNA and CDR2 as YNFKEQ. V lost 0 bases, J lost 4 bases, and 10 bases stayed unmatched. The CDR3, as DNA: TGTGCCAGCAGCCAAGAAGGGGGGACTAGCGGGGCGTTCTCAGATACGCAGTATTTT. It translates to CASSQEGGTSGAFSDTQYF.

The rearrangement links TRBV4-1 to TRBJ2-5, with D perhaps matching TRBD1 (5 bases). CDR3 length equals 17 residues. V lost 4 bases to trimming and J lost 0 bases, with 18 bases between them. Germline assignment: CDR1 MGHRA and CDR2 YSYEKL. This chain's CDR3 is CASSRSHITGYQETQYF. The CDR3 nucleotides are TGCGCCAGCAGCCGCTCCCACATTACAGGCTACCAAGAGACCCAGTACTTC.

V usage is TRBV4-3 and J usage is TRBJ1-1, with unresolved D. This CDR3 region has 14 residues. Germline V gene data show CDR1 as LGHNA and CDR2 as YSLEER. V lost 0 bases and J lost 10, with 15 bases in between. The chain's CDR3 is CASSQDPRGGRAFF. CDR3 DNA sequence: TGCGCCAGCAGCCAAGATCCGCGTGGAGGGAGAGCTTTCTTT.

The chain links TRBV27 to TRBJ2-5; 9 nucleotides match TRBD2. Germline V gene lookup returns CDR1 MNHEY and CDR2 SMNVEV (reference sequence). The CDR3 runs 14 residues. Germline trimming cut 6 bases from V and 4 bases from J; bases unmatched to any gene: 6. In DNA, the CDR3 is TGTGCCAGCAGGCCACCGGGACTAGCAGAGACCCAGTACTTC. Translating it yields CASRPPGLAETQYF.

This chain links TRBV9 with TRBJ1-1; a possible D gene is TRBD1 (5 bases). The CDR3 is 12 amino acids. V was trimmed by 0 bases and J by 6 bases, leaving 6 bases between them. Germline V gives CDR1 SGDLS, CDR2 YYNGEE. As DNA, the CDR3 is TGTGCCAGCAGCGTAGGGGGCGCTGAAGCTTTCTTT. Amino acid sequence: CASSVGGAEAFF.

The rearrangement joins TRBV18 to TRBJ1-2; a weak D match, TRBD1 (5 bases). V gave up 3 bases and J gave up 5 bases, with 13 bases separating them. Germline CDR1 reads KGHSH; CDR2 reads LQKENI. The CDR3 has 14 amino acids. CDR3 sequence (DNA): TGTGCCAGCTCACCGGAGGGACCTCCTTATGGCTACACCTTC. This sequence encodes CASSPEGPPYGYTF. The whole variable domain, filled in from reference TRBV18 and TRBJ1-2, reads NAGVMQNPRHLVRRRGQEARLRCSPMKGHSHVYWYRQLPEEGLKFMVYLQKENIIDESGMPKERFSAEFPKEGPSILRIQQVVRGDSAAYFCASSPEGPPYGYTFGSGTRLTVV.

This chain connects TRBV7-3 to TRBJ2-5; 9 nucleotides match TRBD2. The J call may be mistaken, given a closer DNA end match to TRBJ2-7. This CDR3 region has 14 residues. The germline V gene encodes CDR1 SGHTA and CDR2 FQGTGA. The CDR3 sequence is CASSVSGGIYEQYF. The DNA for the CDR3 is TGTGCCAGCAGCGTCAGCGGGGGGATCTACGAGCAGTACTTC.

The gene calls are TRBV19 and TRBJ2-7; no clear D. Trimming cost V 0 bases and J 2 bases, with 8 bases left between them. Germline CDR1 is LNHDA and CDR2 is SQIVND (reference sequence). This CDR3 comprises 14 residues. The CDR3 DNA sequence: TGTGCCAGTAGTATAGAGGCAGGTGCCTACGAGCAGTACTTC. It yields the protein CASSIEAGAYEQYF.

V is TRBV5-1 and J is TRBJ2-1; 8 bases agree with TRBD2. There are 15 residues in the CDR3. Germline loops: CDR1 SGHRS, CDR2 YFSETQ. After removal of 7 bases from V and 3 bases from J, the junction contained 9 bases not matched to a gene. The CDR3 nucleotides read TGCGCCAGCCAGTCAAGCGGGGGCCGCTACAATGAGCAGTTCTTC. Protein product: CASQSSGGRYNEQFF. Together with reference TRBV5-1 and TRBJ2-1, the CDR3 gives the full variable domain: KAGVTQTPRYLIKTRGQQVTLSCSPISGHRSVSWYQQTPGQGLQFLFEYFSETQRNKGNFPGRFSGRQFSNSRSEMNVSTLELGDSALYLCASQSSGGRYNEQFFGPGTRLTVL.

The J gene is TRBJ2-5, the V gene TRBV6-6, with 7 nucleotides matching TRBD1. The CDR3 sequence is 15 residues long. CDR1 and CDR2 from the germline V gene are MNHNY and SVGAGI (reference sequence). J gave up 0 bases and V 1 base, and 2 bases lay outside the gene matches. The CDR3 region is CASSYLGGYQETQYF. The CDR3 DNA is TGTGCCAGCAGTTACTTAGGGGGCTACCAAGAGACCCAGTACTTC.

The genes are TRBV11-1 and TRBJ2-3; the match to TRBD1 covers 7 bases. V shed 4 bases, J shed 6 bases, and the junction held 7 bases outside the gene matches. The CDR3 is 14 amino acids. Germline CDR1 is SGHAT and CDR2 is FQDESV (reference sequence). The CDR3 DNA reads TGTGCCAGCAGCTCGGACAGGACCGAGGATACGCAGTATTTT. This gives the protein CASSSDRTEDTQYF.

The CDR3 loop reads CASSSGTPTTNEKLFF. The CDR3 DNA reads as TGTGCCAGCAGCTCCGGGACACCTACAACTAATGAAAAACTGTTTTTT. The genes are TRBV7-6 and TRBJ1-4, with a weak D call TRBD1 (6 bases). Germline V gives CDR1 SGHVS, CDR2 FNYEAQ. This CDR3 comprises 16 residues. V lost 4 bases to trimming and J lost 0 bases, with 12 bases between them.

The rearrangement links TRBV25-1 to TRBJ1-4; D gene ambiguous. The V and J ends lost 8 bases and 5 bases respectively, with 12 bases between them. Germline V gene lookup returns CDR1 MGHDK and CDR2 SYGVNS. CDR3 length equals 13 residues. The CDR3 sequence: CASGQAINEKLFF. CDR3 sequence (DNA): TGTGCCAGCGGCCAGGCGATAAATGAAAAACTGTTTTTT.

This chain connects TRBV6-5 to TRBJ2-2, with TRBD2 as a possible D gene (5 bases). The CDR3 extends over 12 amino acids. The V and J ends lost 6 bases and 8 bases respectively, with 10 bases between them. Germline V CDR1 and CDR2: MNHEY, SVGAGI. CDR3 region: CASRDYEGELFF. The CDR3, as DNA: TGTGCCAGCAGAGACTACGAAGGGGAGCTGTTTTTT.

V is TRBV6-1 and J is TRBJ2-5; D remains ambiguous. The CDR3 consists of 13 residues. Germline loops: CDR1 MNHNS, CDR2 SASEGT. The V gene lost 3 bases and the J gene lost 11 bases, with 16 bases spanning the gap. For the CDR3, the DNA is TGTGCCAGCAGTGACCCCACGGTCGCAAAGCAGTACTTC. Translation gives CASSDPTVAKQYF.

The chain uses TRBV10-3 and TRBJ2-5, with 7 bases identical to TRBD2. Germline V gene sequence: CDR1 ENHRY, CDR2 SYGVKD. The CDR3 is 15 amino acids. V shed 3 bases and J 2 bases; nucleotides not matched to a gene: 6. The CDR3 DNA reads as TGTGCCATCAGTGAACTAGCGCCGAATCAAGAGACCCAGTACTTC. The encoded protein is CAISELAPNQETQYF.

The chain joins TRBV6-1 to TRBJ1-5, with 7 bases aligning to TRBD1. The CDR3 has 13 amino acids. Germline CDR1 MNHNS, CDR2 SASEGT. Trimming at V came to 6 bases and at J to 7 bases, leaving 6 bases not matched to a gene. In nucleotides, the CDR3 is TGTGCCAGCAGCGGACAGGTTGGACAGCCCCAGCATTTT. This translates into CASSGQVGQPQHF.

This clone was seen more than once but under ten times. J is TRBJ1-1 and V is TRBV2, with 7 nucleotides matching TRBD1. Trimming at V came to 3 bases and at J to 4 bases, leaving 8 bases not matched to a gene. The CDR3 loop spans 15 amino acids. Germline V gives CDR1 SNHLY, CDR2 FYNNEI. The chain's CDR3 is CASSDRDRPGTEAFF. The CDR3 DNA reads TGTGCCAGCAGTGACAGGGACAGACCAGGCACTGAAGCTTTCTTT.

The chain couples TRBV30 to TRBJ1-5; possibly TRBD1 for D (5 bases). This CDR3 comprises 11 residues. Germline V gives CDR1 GTSNPN, CDR2 SVGIG (reference sequence). Trimming stripped 5 bases from V and 4 bases from J, with 6 bases between. CDR3 residues: CAWGGNQPQHF. The DNA for the CDR3 is TGTGCCTGGGGGGGGAATCAGCCCCAGCATTTT. Full variable domain (outside the CDR3, taken from reference TRBV30 and TRBJ1-5): SQTIHQWPATLVQPVGSPLSLECTVEGTSNPNLYWYRQAAGRGLQLLFYSVGIGQISSEVPQNLSASRPQDRQFILSSKKLLLSDSGFYLCAWGGNQPQHFGDGTRLSIL.

In this sample, this clone turned up a few times. The rearrangement links TRBV7-8 to TRBJ1-2, with 10 nucleotides matching TRBD1. The J segment lost 4 bases and the V segment lost 3 bases, leaving 5 bases of the junction unmatched. Germline V gene lookup returns CDR1 SGHVS and CDR2 FQNEAQ. The CDR3 spans 15 residues. CDR3 bases: TGTGCCAGCAGCTTTGACCGGACAGGGGGCTATGGCTACACCTTC. As protein: CASSFDRTGGYGYTF.

The chain employs TRBV4-2 and TRBJ2-1, with 8 bases aligning to TRBD2. CDR3 size: 14 residues. Germline CDR1 and CDR2: LGHNA and YNFKEQ. V gave up 6 bases and J gave up 6 bases; unmatched junction bases: 7. The chain's CDR3 is CASRVTAGANEQFF. CDR3 coding DNA: TGTGCCAGCAGGGTCACAGCGGGGGCCAATGAGCAGTTCTTC.

This sequence joins TRBV5-1 and TRBJ2-7; D is possibly TRBD2 (6 bases). Germline-derived CDR1 and CDR2 are SGHRS and YFSETQ. The CDR3 is 15 amino acids. Trimming stripped 1 base from V and 0 bases from J, with 11 bases between. CDR3 nucleotide sequence: TGCGCCAGCAGCTTGAACCGGGGGTTCTCCTACGAGCAGTACTTC. It translates to CASSLNRGFSYEQYF.